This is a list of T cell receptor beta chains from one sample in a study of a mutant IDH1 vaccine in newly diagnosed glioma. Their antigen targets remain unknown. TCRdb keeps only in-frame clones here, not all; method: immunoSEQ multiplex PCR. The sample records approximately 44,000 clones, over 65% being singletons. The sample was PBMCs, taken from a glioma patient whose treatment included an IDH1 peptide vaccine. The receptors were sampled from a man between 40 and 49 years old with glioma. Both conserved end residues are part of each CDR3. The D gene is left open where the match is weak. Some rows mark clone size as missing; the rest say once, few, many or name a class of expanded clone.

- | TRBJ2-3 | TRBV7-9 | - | TGTGCCAGCAGCTCGTTCACAGATACGCAGTATTTT | CASSSFTDTQYF
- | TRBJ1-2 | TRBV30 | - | TGTGCCTGGAACACCGGATTATCCCGGGGCTATGGCTACACCTTC | CAWNTGLSRGYGYTF
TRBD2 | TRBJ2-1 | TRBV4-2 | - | TGTGCCAGCAGCCAGAAGCGGGAGGCCGGTCATGAGCAGTTCTTC | CASSQKREAGHEQFF
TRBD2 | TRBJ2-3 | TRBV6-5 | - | TGTGCCAGCAGTGGTGGGCTAGCGGGCACAGATACGCAGTATTTT | CASSGGLAGTDTQYF
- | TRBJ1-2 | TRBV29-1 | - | TGCAGCGTTGAAGATTGGGGGCGGGGAAAGAACTATGGCTACACCTTC | CSVEDWGRGKNYGYTF
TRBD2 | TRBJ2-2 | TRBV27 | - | TGTGCCAGCAGTTTAGGCGGGAGCGCCGGGGAGCTGTTTTTT | CASSLGGSAGELFF
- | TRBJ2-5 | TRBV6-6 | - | TGTGCCAGCAGTCGTTGGGAAGGCGAAGAGACCCAGTACTTC | CASSRWEGEETQYF
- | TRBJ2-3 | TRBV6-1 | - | TGTGCCAGCAGTGGGATCAGGGGTTCCACAGATACGCAGTATTTT | CASSGIRGSTDTQYF
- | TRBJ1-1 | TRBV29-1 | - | TGCAGCGTTGGGGCAGGCGGCGTGAACACTGAAGCTTTCTTT | CSVGAGGVNTEAFF
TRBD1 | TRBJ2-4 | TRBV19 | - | TGTGCCAGTAGCCGGACAGGGACCCAAGACATTCAGTACTTC | CASSRTGTQDIQYF
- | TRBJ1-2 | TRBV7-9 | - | TGTGCCAGCAGCTTCGCATTAACCGGGCCTGGGGGAGGCTACACCTTC | CASSFALTGPGGGYTF
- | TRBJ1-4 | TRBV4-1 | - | TGCGCCAGCAGCCAAGATATCGCAGGAACTAATGAAAAACTGTTTTTT | CASSQDIAGTNEKLFF
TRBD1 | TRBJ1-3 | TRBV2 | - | TGTGCCAGCAGGGTCGGGACAGGGGGAGCAAACACCATATATTTT | CASRVGTGGANTIYF
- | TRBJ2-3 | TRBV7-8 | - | TGTGCCAGCAGCTTAGGGAGGAGTTTCGGCACAGATACGCAGTATTTT | CASSLGRSFGTDTQYF
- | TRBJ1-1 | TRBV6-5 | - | TGTGCCAGCAGAAGAAAAAGGGACCACACTGAAGCTTTCTTT | CASRRKRDHTEAFF
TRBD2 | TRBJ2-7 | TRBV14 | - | TGTGCCAGCAGCCCCAGGGGGGGACTAGCGGGCGGGCAGTACTTC | CASSPRGGLAGGQYF
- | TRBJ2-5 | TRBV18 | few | TGTGCCAGCTCACCACCGAACAATTTGTACCAAGAGACCCAGTACTTC | CASSPPNNLYQETQYF
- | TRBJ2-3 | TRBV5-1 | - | TGCGCCAGCAGCCAAGGGAGGGATACGCAGTATTTT | CASSQGRDTQYF
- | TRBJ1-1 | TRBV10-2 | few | TGCGCCAGCAGAGGGTGGGGGAACACTGAAGCTTTCTTT | CASRGWGNTEAFF
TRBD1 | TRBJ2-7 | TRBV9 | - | TGTGCCAGCAGCGGGGGACCCGGGACAGGCGCCTACGAGCAGTACTTC | CASSGGPGTGAYEQYF
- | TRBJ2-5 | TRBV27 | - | TGTGCCAGCAGTCCCCCAGCGGATCAAGAGACCCAGTACTTC | CASSPPADQETQYF
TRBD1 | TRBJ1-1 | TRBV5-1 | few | TGCGCCAGCAGCTATTACGGGACAGGGAACACTGAAGCTTTCTTT | CASSYYGTGNTEAFF